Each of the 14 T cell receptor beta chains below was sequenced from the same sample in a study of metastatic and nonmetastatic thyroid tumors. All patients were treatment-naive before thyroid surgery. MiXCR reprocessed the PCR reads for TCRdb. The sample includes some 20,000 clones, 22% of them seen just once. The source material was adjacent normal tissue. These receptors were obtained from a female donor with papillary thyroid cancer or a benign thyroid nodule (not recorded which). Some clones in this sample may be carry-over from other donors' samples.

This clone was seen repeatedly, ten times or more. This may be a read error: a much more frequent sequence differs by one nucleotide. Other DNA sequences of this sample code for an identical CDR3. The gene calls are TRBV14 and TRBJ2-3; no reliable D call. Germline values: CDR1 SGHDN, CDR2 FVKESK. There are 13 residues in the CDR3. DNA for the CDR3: TGCGCCAGCAGCCAAGTTGGCACAGATACGCAGTATTTT. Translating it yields CASSQVGTDTQYF.

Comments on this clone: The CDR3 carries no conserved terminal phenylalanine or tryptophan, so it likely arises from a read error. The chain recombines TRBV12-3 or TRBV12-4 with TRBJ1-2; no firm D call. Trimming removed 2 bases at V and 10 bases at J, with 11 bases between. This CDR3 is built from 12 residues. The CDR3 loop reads CASSLRETLYTL. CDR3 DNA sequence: TGTGCCAGCAGTTTAAGGGAGACGCTCTACACCTTA.

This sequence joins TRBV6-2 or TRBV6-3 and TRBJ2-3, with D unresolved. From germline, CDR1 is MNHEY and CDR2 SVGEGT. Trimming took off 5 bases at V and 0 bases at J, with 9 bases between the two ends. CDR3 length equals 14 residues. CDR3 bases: TGTGCCAGCAGTCCGCAGGCTAGCACAGATACGCAGTATTTT. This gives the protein CASSPQASTDTQYF.

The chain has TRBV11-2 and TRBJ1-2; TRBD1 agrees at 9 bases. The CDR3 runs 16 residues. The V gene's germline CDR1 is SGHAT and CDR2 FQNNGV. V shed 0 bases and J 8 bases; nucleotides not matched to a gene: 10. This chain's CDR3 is CASSLEPGQGTAGYTF. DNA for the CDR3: TGTGCCAGCAGCTTAGAGCCCGGACAGGGGACGGCGGGCTACACCTTC.

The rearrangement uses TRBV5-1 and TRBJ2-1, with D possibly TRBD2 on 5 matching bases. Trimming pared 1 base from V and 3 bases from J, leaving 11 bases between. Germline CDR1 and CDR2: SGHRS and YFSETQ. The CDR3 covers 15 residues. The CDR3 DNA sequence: TGCGCCAGCAGCTTGCCAGGAGGAGACTACAATGAGCAGTTCTTC. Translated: CASSLPGGDYNEQFF.

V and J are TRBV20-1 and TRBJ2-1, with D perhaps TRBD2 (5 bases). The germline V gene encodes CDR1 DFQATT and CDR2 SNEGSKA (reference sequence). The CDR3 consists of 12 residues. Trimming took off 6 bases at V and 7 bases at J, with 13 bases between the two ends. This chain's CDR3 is CSASGTANEQFF. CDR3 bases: TGCAGTGCCAGCGGTACTGCTAATGAGCAGTTCTTC.

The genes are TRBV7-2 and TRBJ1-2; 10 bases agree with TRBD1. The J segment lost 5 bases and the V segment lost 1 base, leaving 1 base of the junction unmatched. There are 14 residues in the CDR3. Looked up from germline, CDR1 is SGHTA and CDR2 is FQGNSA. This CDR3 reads CASSLGTGGYGYTF. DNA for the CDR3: TGTGCCAGCAGCTTAGGGACAGGGGGGTATGGCTACACCTTC.

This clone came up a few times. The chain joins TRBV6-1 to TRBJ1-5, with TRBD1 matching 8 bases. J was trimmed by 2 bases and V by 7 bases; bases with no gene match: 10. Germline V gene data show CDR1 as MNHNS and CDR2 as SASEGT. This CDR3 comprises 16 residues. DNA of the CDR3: TGTGCCAGCACCGACAGGGGACGTATTGGCAATCAGCCCCAGCATTTT. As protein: CASTDRGRIGNQPQHF.

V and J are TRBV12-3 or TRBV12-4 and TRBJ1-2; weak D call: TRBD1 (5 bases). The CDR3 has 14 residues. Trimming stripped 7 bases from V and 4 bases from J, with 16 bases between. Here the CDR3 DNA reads TGTGCCAGCATCTTAGCGGGGACGGGCTATGGCTACACCTTC. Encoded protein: CASILAGTGYGYTF.

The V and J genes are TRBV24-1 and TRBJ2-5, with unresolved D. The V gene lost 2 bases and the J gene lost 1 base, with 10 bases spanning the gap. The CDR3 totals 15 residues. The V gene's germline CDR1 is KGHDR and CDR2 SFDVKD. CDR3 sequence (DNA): TGTGCCACCAGTGATTCCTTTTTCCTCCAAGAGACCCAGTACTTC. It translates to CATSDSFFLQETQYF.

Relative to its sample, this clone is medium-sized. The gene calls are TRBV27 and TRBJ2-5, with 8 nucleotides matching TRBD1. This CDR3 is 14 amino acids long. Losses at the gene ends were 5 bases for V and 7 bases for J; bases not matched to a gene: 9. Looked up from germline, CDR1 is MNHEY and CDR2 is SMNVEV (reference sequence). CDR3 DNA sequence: TGTGCCAGCAGTCTTCAGGGGGCAGTGGGGACCCAGTACTTC. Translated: CASSLQGAVGTQYF.

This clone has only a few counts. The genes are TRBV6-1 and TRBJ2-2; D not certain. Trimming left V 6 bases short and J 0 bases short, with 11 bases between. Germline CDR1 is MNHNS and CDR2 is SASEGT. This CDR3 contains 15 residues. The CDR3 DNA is TGTGCCAGCAGCCCGACGGTTACGAACACCGGGGAGCTGTTTTTT. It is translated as CASSPTVTNTGELFF.

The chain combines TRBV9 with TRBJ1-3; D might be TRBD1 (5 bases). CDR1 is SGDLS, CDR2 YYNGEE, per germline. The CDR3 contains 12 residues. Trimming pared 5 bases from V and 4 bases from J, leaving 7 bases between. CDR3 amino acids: CASSRGGNTIYF. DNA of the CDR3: TGTGCCAGCAGTCGGGGGGGAAACACCATATATTTT. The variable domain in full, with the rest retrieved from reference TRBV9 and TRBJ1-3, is DSGVTQTPKHLITATGQRVTLRCSPRSGDLSVYWYQQSLDQGLQFLIQYYNGEERAKGNILERFSAQQFPDLHSELNLSSLELGDSALYFCASSRGGNTIYFGEGSWLTVV.

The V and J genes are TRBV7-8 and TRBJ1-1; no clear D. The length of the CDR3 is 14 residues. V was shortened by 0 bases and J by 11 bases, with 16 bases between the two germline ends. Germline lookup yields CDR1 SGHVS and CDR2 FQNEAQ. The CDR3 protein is CASSLAAGRVGAFF. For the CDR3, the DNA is TGTGCCAGCAGCTTAGCGGCCGGCCGCGTTGGGGCTTTCTTT.